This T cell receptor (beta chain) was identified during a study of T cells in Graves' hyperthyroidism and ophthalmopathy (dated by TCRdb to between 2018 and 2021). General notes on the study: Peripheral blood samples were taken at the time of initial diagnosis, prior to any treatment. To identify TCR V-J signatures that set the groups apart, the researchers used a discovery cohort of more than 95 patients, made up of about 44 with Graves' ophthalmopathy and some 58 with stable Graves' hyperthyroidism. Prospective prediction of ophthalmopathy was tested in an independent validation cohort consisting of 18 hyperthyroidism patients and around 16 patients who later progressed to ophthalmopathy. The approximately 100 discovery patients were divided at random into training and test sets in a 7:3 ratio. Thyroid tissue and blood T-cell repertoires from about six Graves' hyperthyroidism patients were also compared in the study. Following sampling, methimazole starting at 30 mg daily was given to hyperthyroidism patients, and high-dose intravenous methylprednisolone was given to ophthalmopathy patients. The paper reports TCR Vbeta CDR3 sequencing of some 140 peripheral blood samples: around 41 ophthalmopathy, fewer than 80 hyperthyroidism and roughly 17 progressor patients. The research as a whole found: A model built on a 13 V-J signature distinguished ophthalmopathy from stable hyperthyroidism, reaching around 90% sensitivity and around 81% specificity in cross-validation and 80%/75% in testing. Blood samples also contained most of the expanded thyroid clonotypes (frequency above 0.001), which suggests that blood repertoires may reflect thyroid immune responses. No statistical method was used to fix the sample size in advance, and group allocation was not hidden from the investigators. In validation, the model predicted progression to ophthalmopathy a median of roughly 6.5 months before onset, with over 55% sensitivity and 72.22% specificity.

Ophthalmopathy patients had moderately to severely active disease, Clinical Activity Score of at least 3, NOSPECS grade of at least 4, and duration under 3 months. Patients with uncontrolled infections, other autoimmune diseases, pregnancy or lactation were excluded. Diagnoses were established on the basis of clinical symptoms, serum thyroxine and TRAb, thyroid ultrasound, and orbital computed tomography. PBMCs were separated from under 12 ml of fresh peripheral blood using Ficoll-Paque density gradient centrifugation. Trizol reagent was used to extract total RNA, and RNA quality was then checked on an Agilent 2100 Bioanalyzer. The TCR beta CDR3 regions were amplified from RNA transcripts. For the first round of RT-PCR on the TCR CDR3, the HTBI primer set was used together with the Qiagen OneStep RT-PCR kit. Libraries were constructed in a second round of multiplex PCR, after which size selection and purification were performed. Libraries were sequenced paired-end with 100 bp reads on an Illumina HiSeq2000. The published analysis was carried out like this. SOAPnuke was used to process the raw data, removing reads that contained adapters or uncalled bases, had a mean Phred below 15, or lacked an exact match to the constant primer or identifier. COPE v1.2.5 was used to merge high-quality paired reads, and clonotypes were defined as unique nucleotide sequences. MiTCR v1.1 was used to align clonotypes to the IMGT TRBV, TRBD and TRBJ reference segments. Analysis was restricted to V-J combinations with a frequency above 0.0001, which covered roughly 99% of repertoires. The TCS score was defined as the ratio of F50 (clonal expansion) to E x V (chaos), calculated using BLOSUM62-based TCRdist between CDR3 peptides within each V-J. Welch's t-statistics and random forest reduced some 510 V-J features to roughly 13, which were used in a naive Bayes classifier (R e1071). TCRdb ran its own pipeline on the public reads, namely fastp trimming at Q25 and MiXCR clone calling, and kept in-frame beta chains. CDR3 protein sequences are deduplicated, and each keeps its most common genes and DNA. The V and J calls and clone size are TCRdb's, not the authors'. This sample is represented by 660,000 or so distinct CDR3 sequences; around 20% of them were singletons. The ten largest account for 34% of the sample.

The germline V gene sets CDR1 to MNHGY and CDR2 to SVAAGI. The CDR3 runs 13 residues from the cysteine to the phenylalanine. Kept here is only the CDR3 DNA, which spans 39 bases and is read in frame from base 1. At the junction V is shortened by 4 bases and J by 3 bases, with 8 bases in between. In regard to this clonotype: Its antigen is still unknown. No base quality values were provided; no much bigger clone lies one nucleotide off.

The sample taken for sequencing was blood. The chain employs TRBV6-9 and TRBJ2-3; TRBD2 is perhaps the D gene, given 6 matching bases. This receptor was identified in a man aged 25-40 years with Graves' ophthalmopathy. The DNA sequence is TGTGCCAGCAGTTCGGAGGGAACAGATACGCAGTATTTT. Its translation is CASSSEGTDTQYF.